This passage covers 26 T cell receptor beta chains from one sample sequenced in a study of cytomegalovirus exposure and HLA in healthy donors. The data were produced by immunoSEQ multiplex PCR, yet TCRdb's version contains in-frame clones alone and is incomplete. Of tens of thousands of clones listed, approximately 95% were seen once; the top ten hold under 7%. Sequenced: PBMCs. The receptors derive from a young woman in good health and CMV-seronegative.

The chain uses TRBV5-1 and TRBJ2-1; 9 nucleotides match TRBD1. Trimming at V came to 0 bases and at J to 9 bases, leaving 10 bases not matched to a gene. The CDR3 loop spans 16 amino acids. Per the germline V gene, CDR1 is SGHRS and CDR2 is YFSETQ. CDR3 loop: CASSLGPGTGSVEQFF. CDR3 in DNA: TGCGCCAGCAGCTTGGGTCCCGGGACAGGGTCGGTTGAGCAGTTCTTC.

In DNA form, the CDR3 reads TGTGCCAGCAGTGTTCGCGGGGGTGGCAATGAGCAGTTCTTC. This translates into CASSVRGGGNEQFF. The rearrangement links TRBV6-4 to TRBJ2-1, with 7 bases identical to TRBD2. The V gene's germline CDR1 is MRHNA and CDR2 SNTAGT. The V gene end was trimmed by 4 bases and the J gene end by 6 bases; junction bases not matched to a gene: 6. This CDR3 spans 14 amino acids.

This clone turned up a few times. The chain couples TRBV7-3 to TRBJ2-7, with unresolved D. Trimming removed 4 bases at V and 4 bases at J, with 17 bases between. CDR1 and CDR2 from the germline V gene are SGHTA and FQGTGA. The CDR3 totals 15 residues. The CDR3 nucleotides are TGTGCCAGCAGCTATCGTCCGGTGAGCTGGTACGAGCAGTACTTC. Translation: CASSYRPVSWYEQYF.

The V gene is TRBV6-5, the J gene TRBJ2-3; 12 bases are shared with TRBD2. This CDR3 has 15 residues. Germline trimming cut 7 bases from V and 2 bases from J; bases unmatched to any gene: 4. CDR1 and CDR2 from the germline V gene are MNHEY and SVGAGI. Here the CDR3 DNA reads TGTGCCAGCACGGGGACTAGCGGGCACACAGATACGCAGTATTTT. Its translation is CASTGTSGHTDTQYF.

This chain links TRBV6-5 with TRBJ2-5, with TRBD2 identical over 8 bases. Germline values: CDR1 MNHEY, CDR2 SVGAGI. The CDR3 covers 16 residues. The junction had 7 bases not matched to a gene; V was cut back by 0 bases and J by 4 bases. CDR3 protein: CASSYSSGRASETQYF. The CDR3 nucleotides read TGTGCCAGCAGTTACTCATCCGGGAGGGCCTCAGAGACCCAGTACTTC.

The DNA of the CDR3 is TGTGCCAGTAGTGAACTTAGGGGGACTGAAGCTTTCTTT. Its translation: CASSELRGTEAFF. This chain links TRBV19 with TRBJ1-1; D is perhaps TRBD1 (6 bases). Deletions cut 5 bases from V and 5 bases from J, with 12 bases between. The length of the CDR3 is 13 residues. The germline CDR1 and CDR2 sequences are LNHDA and SQIVND (reference sequence).

This rearrangement joins TRBV5-3 to TRBJ1-1, with a possible D match to TRBD1 (5 bases). Being an ORF, TRBV5-3 has a function that is uncertain. CDR3 length equals 12 residues. Trimming stripped 3 bases from V and 7 bases from J, with 10 bases between. The CDR3 loop is CARSSRELEAFF. CDR3 sequence (DNA): TGTGCCAGAAGCTCCAGGGAACTTGAAGCTTTCTTT.

This chain connects TRBV9 to TRBJ2-1, with D uncertain. The CDR3 is 11 amino acids. Germline-derived CDR1 and CDR2 are SGDLS and YYNGEE. V lost 3 bases and J 8 bases, leaving 6 bases between the germline ends. The CDR3 sequence is CASSAEYEQFF. CDR3 nucleotide sequence: TGTGCCAGCAGCGCCGAGTATGAGCAGTTCTTC.

This clone was seen repeatedly, ten times or more. The junction shows a germline mismatch at one end, possibly a read error. The chain recombines TRBV6-1 with TRBJ2-2, with TRBD2 identical over 10 bases. This CDR3 has 16 residues. The V gene's germline CDR1 is MNHNS and CDR2 SASEGT. The CDR3: CASREAGGPNTGELFF. The CDR3 DNA sequence: TGTGCCAGCAGAGAAGCGGGAGGGCCGAACACCGGGGAGCTGTTTTTT.

This rearrangement joins TRBV5-4 to TRBJ2-1, with TRBD2 matching over 8 bases. The J segment lost 4 bases and the V segment lost 4 bases, leaving 10 bases of the junction unmatched. Germline CDR1 SGHNT, CDR2 YYREEE (reference sequence). The CDR3 spans 16 residues. The CDR3 nucleotides read TGTGCCAGCAGCCGTATTACTAGCGGCCTATACAATGAGCAGTTCTTC. This codes for CASSRITSGLYNEQFF. The full variable domain, with the rest looked up from reference TRBV5-4 and TRBJ2-1, is ETGVTQSPTHLIKTRGQQVTLRCSSQSGHNTVSWYQQALGQGPQFIFQYYREEENGRGNFPPRFSGLQFPNYSSELNVNALELDDSALYLCASSRITSGLYNEQFFGPGTRLTVL.

The CDR3 nucleotides read TGTGCCAGCCGAGAGGACACCCTGAACACTGAAGCTTTCTTT. Amino acid sequence: CASREDTLNTEAFF. V is TRBV27 and J is TRBJ1-1, with D maybe TRBD1 (5 bases). The CDR3 totals 14 residues. Germline CDR1 MNHEY, CDR2 SMNVEV (reference sequence). V lost 8 bases to trimming and J lost 0 bases, with 13 bases between them.

The V and J genes are TRBV7-2 and TRBJ2-1, with TRBD2 as a possible D gene (6 bases). There are 13 residues in the CDR3. Germline assignment: CDR1 SGHTA and CDR2 FQGNSA. Between the trimmed V and J ends, which lost 7 bases and 3 bases, there was a span of 10 bases. CDR3 residues: CASKVGGYNEQFF. CDR3 DNA: TGTGCCAGCAAGGTGGGGGGCTACAATGAGCAGTTCTTC.

As to this clone: Within the sample, other DNA sequences also encode this same CDR3. This chain links TRBV12-5 with TRBJ2-1; weak D call: TRBD1 (6 bases). Deletions cut 6 bases from V and 0 bases from J, with 12 bases between. The CDR3 runs 15 residues. Germline V CDR1 and CDR2: LGHNT, FRNRAP. The DNA of the CDR3 is TGTGCTAGTGGACCCGGACAGAGCTCCTACAATGAGCAGTTCTTC. The encoded protein is CASGPGQSSYNEQFF.

The rearrangement links TRBV7-9 to TRBJ2-2, with D uncertain. Germline V CDR1 and CDR2: SEHNR, FQNEAQ (reference sequence). This CDR3 has 15 amino acids. V gave up 5 bases and J gave up 7 bases, with 17 bases separating them. Written as DNA, the CDR3 is TGTGCCAGCAGCCCCGGAGAGGAATTGGGCGGGGAGCTGTTTTTT. Translated: CASSPGEELGGELFF.

The J gene is TRBJ1-2, the V gene TRBV6-1, with no clear D. This CDR3 is built from 12 residues. Deletions cut 0 bases from V and 6 bases from J, with 5 bases between. Germline V gene data show CDR1 as MNHNS and CDR2 as SASEGT. In nucleotides, the CDR3 is TGTGCCAGCAGTGAAGCGGGCAATGGCTACACCTTC. This sequence encodes CASSEAGNGYTF.

This clone has just a few counts. V usage is TRBV5-4 and J usage is TRBJ1-4, with a tentative D call TRBD1 (5 bases). V lost 0 bases, J lost 5 bases, and 14 bases lay in between. Germline V gene lookup returns CDR1 SGHNT and CDR2 YYREEE (reference sequence). This CDR3 contains 16 residues. The DNA for the CDR3 is TGTGCCAGCAGCTTGGACCCGGGACTCGGGAATGAAAAACTGTTTTTT. It encodes CASSLDPGLGNEKLFF.

The chain joins TRBV19 to TRBJ1-4; no definite D call. The CDR3 spans 11 residues. V lost 10 bases and J 4 bases, leaving 7 bases between the germline ends. CDR1 and CDR2 (germline): LNHDA, SQIVND (reference sequence). The CDR3 region has the DNA TGTGCCACCAGAAATAATGAAAAACTGTTTTTT. Translated, it gives CATRNNEKLFF.

This chain connects TRBV15 to TRBJ1-6; 7 nucleotides line up with TRBD1. The CDR3 sequence is 15 residues long. Germline CDR1 LNHNV, CDR2 YYDKDF (reference sequence). J gave up 7 bases and V 2 bases, and 5 bases lay outside the gene matches. The CDR3 sequence is CATSRLQGGNSPLHF. In nucleotides, the CDR3 is TGTGCCACCAGCAGATTGCAGGGGGGCAATTCACCCCTCCACTTT.

This rearrangement joins TRBV2 to TRBJ2-3, with D perhaps matching TRBD2 (5 bases). Trimming cost V 6 bases and J 1 base, with 14 bases left between them. The length of the CDR3 is 15 residues. Looked up from germline, CDR1 is SNHLY and CDR2 is FYNNEI. CDR3: CASSATRAGTDTQYF. Written as DNA, the CDR3 is TGTGCCAGCAGCGCTACGCGGGCGGGCACAGATACGCAGTATTTT.

This clone is a singleton in its sample. The J gene is TRBJ2-5, the V gene TRBV6-1; D is unclear. The CDR3 runs 13 residues. Germline loops: CDR1 MNHNS, CDR2 SASEGT. V gave up 7 bases and J gave up 1 base, with 10 bases separating them. CDR3 sequence: CASTLSLQETQYF. CDR3 sequence (DNA): TGTGCCAGCACTCTATCCCTCCAAGAGACCCAGTACTTC.

The genes are TRBV7-8 and TRBJ1-2; 7 nucleotides match TRBD1. Per germline, CDR1 SGHVS and CDR2 FQNEAQ. The CDR3 sequence is 14 residues long. The junction had 6 bases not matched to a gene; V was cut back by 4 bases and J by 4 bases. In DNA form, the CDR3 reads TGTGCCAGCAGCTACCGACAGGGCCCCTATGGCTACACCTTC. Residues: CASSYRQGPYGYTF.

This clone came up once. The chain uses TRBV2 and TRBJ2-1; D gene uncertain. Germline values: CDR1 SNHLY, CDR2 FYNNEI. The CDR3 totals 14 residues. V lost 6 bases and J 0 bases, leaving 9 bases between the germline ends. CDR3 sequence (DNA): TGTGCCAGCAGAACGCTGAGCTCCTACAATGAGCAGTTCTTC. As protein: CASRTLSSYNEQFF.

The chain combines TRBV6-6 with TRBJ1-1; D is possibly TRBD1 (5 bases). The CDR3 consists of 15 residues. CDR1 MNHNY and CDR2 SVGAGI come from the germline V gene (reference sequence). With 5 bases removed from V and 0 bases from J, the gap between germline ends came to 13 bases. CDR3: CASSRHRIMNTEAFF. The DNA for the CDR3 is TGTGCCAGCAGTCGCCACAGGATCATGAACACTGAAGCTTTCTTT.

The chain carries TRBV7-9 and TRBJ2-7, with 7 bases that match TRBD1. The CDR3 is made up of 14 amino acids. J gave up 0 bases and V 5 bases, and 4 bases lay outside the gene matches. Germline loops: CDR1 SEHNR, CDR2 FQNEAQ (reference sequence). The CDR3 region is CASSGTESSYEQYV. The CDR3 DNA reads as TGTGCCAGCAGCGGGACAGAAAGCTCCTACGAGCAGTACGTC.

The CDR3 is CASSNSGSGNTIYF. CDR3 in DNA: TGTGCCAGCAGCAACTCGGGGTCTGGAAACACCATATATTTT. The chain combines TRBV9 with TRBJ1-3; D unclear. This CDR3 region has 14 residues. Trimming shortened V by 4 bases and J by 1 base, and 9 bases separated the two germline ends. CDR1 SGDLS and CDR2 YYNGEE come from the germline V gene. Supplemented by reference TRBV9 and TRBJ1-3, the full variable domain reads DSGVTQTPKHLITATGQRVTLRCSPRSGDLSVYWYQQSLDQGLQFLIQYYNGEERAKGNILERFSAQQFPDLHSELNLSSLELGDSALYFCASSNSGSGNTIYFGEGSWLTVV.

This chain uses TRBV2 with TRBJ1-2; D is possibly TRBD1 (5 bases). V lost 5 bases, J lost 5 bases, and 9 bases lay in between. CDR3 size: 12 residues. Looked up from germline, CDR1 is SNHLY and CDR2 is FYNNEI. Written as DNA, the CDR3 is TGTGCCAGCAGTTGGGGGGAGTATGGCTACACCTTC. Translating gives CASSWGEYGYTF.